A single sample gave rise to the 29 T cell receptor beta chains below, sequenced in a study of cytotoxic CD8 clonotypes in ibrutinib-treated CLL. Some clones are missing from TCRdb's copy, which holds only in-frame ones; the method was immunoSEQ multiplex PCR. The sample has 110,000 to 150,000 clones, 76% seen once; the top ten hold approximately 5.1%. Here the sequenced sample was PBMCs, taken after 24 months of ibrutinib treatment. Every receptor here comes from a human donor with chronic lymphocytic leukemia.

This clone came up once. V gene TRBV5-4 combines with J gene TRBJ1-2; possibly TRBD1 for D (6 bases). V lost 6 bases and J lost 7, with 16 bases in between. The CDR3 runs 13 residues. CDR1 and CDR2 from the germline V gene are SGHNT and YYREEE (reference sequence). CDR3: CASIAGGGSGYTF. The CDR3 nucleotides are TGTGCCAGCATCGCCGGCGGGGGCTCTGGCTACACCTTC.

This clone has only a few counts. V is TRBV5-4 and J is TRBJ2-7, with 10 bases lining up with TRBD1. Trimming cost V 0 bases and J 13 bases; bases outside gene matches: 7. The length of the CDR3 is 13 residues. The germline V gene encodes CDR1 SGHNT and CDR2 YYREEE (reference sequence). CDR3: CASSLDLRDRGYF. In DNA form, the CDR3 reads TGTGCCAGCAGCTTGGACCTCCGGGACAGGGGATACTTC.

V and J are TRBV28 and TRBJ2-1, with TRBD1 as a possible D gene (9 bases). Trimming removed 4 bases at V and 8 bases at J, with 21 bases between. The CDR3 is 16 amino acids. Germline V gene data show CDR1 as MDHEN and CDR2 as SYDVKM. DNA for the CDR3: TGTGCCAGCAGTTCGCCTGGGACAGGGACTAGAGATGAGCAGTTCTTC. This translates into CASSSPGTGTRDEQFF.

The chain uses TRBV19 and TRBJ2-7; D possibly corresponds to TRBD1 (6 bases). Germline V lookup: CDR1 LNHDA, CDR2 SQIVND (reference sequence). The germline V and J ends were trimmed by 5 bases and 8 bases, with 16 bases remaining between them. This CDR3 contains 13 residues. CDR3 protein: CASSGPGQFKQYF. CDR3 nucleotide sequence: TGTGCCAGTAGTGGCCCGGGACAATTTAAGCAGTACTTC.

The rearrangement links TRBV28 to TRBJ2-2; D ambiguous. Germline V gives CDR1 MDHEN, CDR2 SYDVKM. CDR3 length: 13 amino acids. V lost 6 bases and J lost 0, with 5 bases in between. The CDR3 here is CASSLTNTGELFF. CDR3 nucleotide sequence: TGTGCCAGCAGCCTGACGAACACCGGGGAGCTGTTTTTT.

A single count supports this clone. J is TRBJ1-2 and V is TRBV6-5; D possibly corresponds to TRBD1 (5 bases). Germline values: CDR1 MNHEY, CDR2 SVGAGI. The CDR3 spans 14 residues. V was pared by 2 bases and J by 8 bases, with 15 bases between. The CDR3 here is CASSYGGTTDGYTF. The DNA of the CDR3 is TGTGCCAGCAGTTACGGCGGGACTACGGACGGCTACACCTTC.

CDR3 sequence reads: CASSLKGGFGETQYF. The CDR3 region has the DNA TGTGCCAGCAGCTTAAAGGGGGGTTTTGGAGAGACCCAGTACTTC. This chain uses TRBV7-3 with TRBJ2-5; the D call may be TRBD1 or TRBD2 (6 bases each). Trimming took 1 base from V and 4 from J, leaving 13 bases between them. CDR3 size: 15 residues. Germline values: CDR1 SGHTA, CDR2 FQGTGA.

The rearrangement uses TRBV7-9 and TRBJ2-2, with D possibly being TRBD2 (5 bases). The length of the CDR3 is 13 residues. Germline V lookup: CDR1 SEHNR, CDR2 FQNEAQ (reference sequence). V was shortened by 3 bases and J by 3 bases, with 5 bases between the two germline ends. The chain's CDR3 is CASSLRDTGELFF. CDR3 nucleotides: TGTGCCAGCAGCTTGAGGGACACCGGGGAGCTGTTTTTT.

This clone was seen just once. The identical CDR3 is also encoded by other nucleotide sequences in the sample. The chain combines TRBV7-2 with TRBJ2-3; 8 nucleotides match TRBD2. The CDR3 consists of 15 residues. Germline lookup yields CDR1 SGHTA and CDR2 FQGNSA. Trimming at V came to 1 base and at J to 2 bases, leaving 2 bases not matched to a gene. The CDR3 bases are TGTGCCAGCAGCTTAGGGCGGGGGGACACAGATACGCAGTATTTT. It encodes CASSLGRGDTDTQYF.

The V call is TRBV20-1, the J call TRBJ2-7; D is uncertain. Between the trimmed V and J ends, which lost 3 bases and 2 bases, there was a span of 5 bases. Germline V CDR1 and CDR2: DFQATT, SNEGSKA (reference sequence). The length of the CDR3 is 11 residues. As DNA, the CDR3 is TGCAGTGCTAGCACCACCTACGAGCAGTACTTC. Protein product: CSASTTYEQYF.

The rearrangement links TRBV29-1 to TRBJ2-3, with D tentatively TRBD2 (6 bases). Germline loops: CDR1 SQVTM, CDR2 ANQGSEA. The CDR3 covers 13 residues. The ends were cut back, 3 bases at V and 0 bases at J, with 7 bases in the middle. DNA for the CDR3: TGCAGCGTTGACGGGACTAGCACAGATACGCAGTATTTT. Amino acid sequence: CSVDGTSTDTQYF.

The rearrangement links TRBV7-9 to TRBJ2-3; D may be TRBD1 (6 bases). The CDR3 sequence is 12 residues long. Looked up from germline, CDR1 is SEHNR and CDR2 is FQNEAQ (reference sequence). V lost 7 bases and J lost 5, with 10 bases in between. The CDR3 DNA is TGTGCCAGCATCACCAGGGGAGATACGCAGTATTTT. This sequence encodes CASITRGDTQYF.

The CDR3 loop reads CSARGVQTQYF. For the CDR3, the DNA is TGCAGTGCTAGAGGAGTCCAGACCCAGTACTTC. The chain employs TRBV20-1 and TRBJ2-5; no clear D. V dropped 1 base and J dropped 6 bases, with 6 bases sitting between them. CDR1 is DFQATT and CDR2 is SNEGSKA in the germline V gene (reference sequence). The CDR3 runs 11 residues.

This clone was observed many times. V is TRBV6-5 and J is TRBJ1-5, with 9 positions matching TRBD1. J was trimmed by 6 bases and V by 5 bases; bases with no gene match: 5. Germline V gene lookup returns CDR1 MNHEY and CDR2 SVGAGI. CDR3 length equals 14 residues. CDR3 nucleotides: TGTGCCAGCAGTCACGACAGGGGGGGTCAGCCCCAGCATTTT. As protein: CASSHDRGGQPQHF.

J is TRBJ2-3 and V is TRBV6-5; D remains unclear. V lost 7 bases, J lost 4 bases, and 15 bases lay in between. CDR3 length: 14 residues. The V gene's germline CDR1 is MNHEY and CDR2 SVGAGI. CDR3 DNA sequence: TGTGCCAGCACAGTGGGCCCCCCATCAGATACGCAGTATTTT. Amino acids: CASTVGPPSDTQYF.

The chain recombines TRBV15 with TRBJ1-2, with 9 bases matching TRBD1. With 0 bases clipped from V and 8 bases from J, the junction kept 7 bases outside the gene matches. The germline V gene has CDR1 LNHNV and CDR2 YYDKDF (reference sequence). The CDR3 runs 15 residues. The CDR3 nucleotides are TGTGCCACCAGCAGAGATCGGGACAGGGTTGGCGGCTACACCTTC. This sequence encodes CATSRDRDRVGGYTF.

The chain is built from TRBV9 and TRBJ2-2; D unresolved. This CDR3 has 13 amino acids. Trimming removed 0 bases from V and 4 bases from J, with 4 bases in between. Germline V gives CDR1 SGDLS, CDR2 YYNGEE. CDR3 coding DNA: TGTGCCAGCAGCGTAGGTGCCACCGGGGAGCTGTTTTTT. This translates into CASSVGATGELFF. The variable domain in full, completed from reference TRBV9 and TRBJ2-2, reads DSGVTQTPKHLITATGQRVTLRCSPRSGDLSVYWYQQSLDQGLQFLIQYYNGEERAKGNILERFSAQQFPDLHSELNLSSLELGDSALYFCASSVGATGELFFGEGSRLTVL.

V and J are TRBV9 and TRBJ2-3; 16 nucleotides align to TRBD2. There are 18 residues in the CDR3. J lost 4 bases, V lost 4 bases, and 9 bases had no gene match. CDR1 SGDLS and CDR2 YYNGEE come from the germline V gene. The CDR3 DNA reads TGTGCCAGCAGCCCGACCGGGACTAGCGGGAGGGGCCCAGATACGCAGTATTTT. Protein: CASSPTGTSGRGPDTQYF.

The J gene is TRBJ2-3, the V gene TRBV19, with 7 bases fitting TRBD2. Looked up from germline, CDR1 is LNHDA and CDR2 is SQIVND (reference sequence). This CDR3 contains 16 residues. V lost 7 bases, J lost 0 bases, and 10 bases stayed unmatched. CDR3 loop: CASTRWLAASTDTQYF. CDR3 in DNA: TGTGCCAGTACCCGGTGGCTAGCGGCGAGCACAGATACGCAGTATTTT.

This chain uses TRBV5-1 with TRBJ2-7; D might be TRBD2 (5 bases). This CDR3 contains 18 residues. V was pared by 0 bases and J by 4 bases, with 23 bases between. Germline V gene data show CDR1 as SGHRS and CDR2 as YFSETQ. The CDR3 nucleotides are TGCGCCAGCAGCTTGGCCCTTTCCGGGGAGCTGACCTGGTACGAGCAGTACTTC. This codes for CASSLALSGELTWYEQYF.

The chain recombines TRBV6-6 with TRBJ1-1; D is possibly TRBD1 (5 bases). The CDR3 is 12 residues long. The ends were cut back, 2 bases at V and 10 bases at J, with 11 bases in the middle. The V gene's germline CDR1 is MNHNY and CDR2 SVGAGI (reference sequence). The DNA for the CDR3 is TGTGCCAGCAGTTACGGGGCAGGTGGAGCTTTCTTT. This gives the protein CASSYGAGGAFF.

J is TRBJ1-1 and V is TRBV6-5; no clear D gene. CDR1 and CDR2 from the germline V gene are MNHEY and SVGAGI. The CDR3 is 13 residues long. V was clipped by 6 bases and J by 3 bases, with 11 bases between them. The chain's CDR3 is CASRENTYTEAFF. The CDR3 coding sequence is TGTGCCAGCAGGGAGAATACTTACACTGAAGCTTTCTTT.

As regards this clone: Other DNA sequences from this sample encode an identical CDR3 as well. The chain couples TRBV5-1 to TRBJ1-1; 9 bases fit TRBD1. V lost 4 bases, J lost 4 bases, and 5 bases stayed unmatched. The germline CDR1 and CDR2 sequences are SGHRS and YFSETQ. The CDR3 is made up of 14 amino acids. The CDR3 is CASSTGQGGTEAFF. The CDR3 nucleotides are TGCGCCAGCAGCACGGGACAGGGTGGCACTGAAGCTTTCTTT. Combining the CDR3 with reference TRBV5-1 and TRBJ1-1 gives the whole variable domain KAGVTQTPRYLIKTRGQQVTLSCSPISGHRSVSWYQQTPGQGLQFLFEYFSETQRNKGNFPGRFSGRQFSNSRSEMNVSTLELGDSALYLCASSTGQGGTEAFFGQGTRLTVV.

This clone has a handful of counts. This chain connects TRBV7-9 to TRBJ2-1; possibly TRBD1 for D (5 bases). This CDR3 is built from 14 residues. From germline, CDR1 is SEHNR and CDR2 FQNEAQ (reference sequence). Trimming removed 3 bases from V and 3 bases from J, with 9 bases in between. CDR3 region: CASSLVGDYNEQFF. As DNA, the CDR3 is TGTGCCAGCAGCTTGGTAGGGGACTACAATGAGCAGTTCTTC.

This clone has only one observation. The CDR3 loop reads CASGWGAPNNEQFF. DNA of the CDR3: TGTGCCAGCGGTTGGGGGGCCCCCAACAATGAGCAGTTCTTC. J is TRBJ2-1 and V is TRBV9; tentatively, D is TRBD1 or TRBD2 (6 bases each). Germline V gives CDR1 SGDLS, CDR2 YYNGEE. The CDR3 length is 14 residues. The ends were cut back, 7 bases at V and 5 bases at J, with 16 bases in the middle.

In this sample, this clone turned up a few times. V and J are TRBV27 and TRBJ1-6; D gene uncertain. This CDR3 is 15 amino acids long. The V gene lost 6 bases and the J gene lost 0 bases, with 9 bases spanning the gap. CDR1 is MNHEY, CDR2 SMNVEV, per germline (reference sequence). The CDR3 reads CASRPQNSYNSPLHF. In DNA form, the CDR3 reads TGTGCCAGCAGACCACAAAACTCCTATAATTCACCCCTCCACTTT.

On this clone: Different DNA sequences within this sample yield the same CDR3. J is TRBJ2-5 and V is TRBV18; possibly TRBD1 for D (6 bases). Germline V gives CDR1 KGHSH, CDR2 LQKENI. V was shortened by 3 bases and J by 1 base, with 9 bases between the two germline ends. The CDR3 totals 14 residues. Written as DNA, the CDR3 is TGTGCCAGCTCACCCCAGGGGCGCCAAGAGACCCAGTACTTC. Translation: CASSPQGRQETQYF.

This clone came up once. The rearrangement uses TRBV6-1 and TRBJ1-1; maybe TRBD1 (5 bases). Germline V gene data show CDR1 as MNHNS and CDR2 as SASEGT. The ends were cut back, 6 bases at V and 4 bases at J, with 9 bases in the middle. This CDR3 has 12 residues. CDR3 loop: CASRGVGTEAFF. Written as DNA, the CDR3 is TGTGCCAGCAGGGGGGTGGGCACTGAAGCTTTCTTT.

The chain is built from TRBV19 and TRBJ1-4, with a tentative D call TRBD1 (6 bases). V was trimmed by 6 bases and J by 7 bases, leaving 15 bases between them. The CDR3 has 14 amino acids. Germline-derived CDR1 and CDR2 are LNHDA and SQIVND (reference sequence). CDR3 sequence (DNA): TGTGCCAGTAGCCCCTGGGGGGGCGGTGAAAAACTGTTTTTT. The encoded protein is CASSPWGGGEKLFF.